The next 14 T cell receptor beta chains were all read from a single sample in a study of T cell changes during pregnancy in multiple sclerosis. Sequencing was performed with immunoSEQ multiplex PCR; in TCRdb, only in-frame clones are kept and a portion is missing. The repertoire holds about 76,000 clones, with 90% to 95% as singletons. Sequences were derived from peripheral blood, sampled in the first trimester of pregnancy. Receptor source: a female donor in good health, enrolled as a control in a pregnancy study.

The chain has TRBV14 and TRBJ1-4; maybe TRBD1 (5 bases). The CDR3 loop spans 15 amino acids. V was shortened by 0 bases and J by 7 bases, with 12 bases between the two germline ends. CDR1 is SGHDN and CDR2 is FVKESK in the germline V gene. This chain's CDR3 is CASSQDQGRAEKLFF. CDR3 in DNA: TGTGCCAGCAGCCAAGATCAGGGCAGGGCTGAAAAACTGTTTTTT.

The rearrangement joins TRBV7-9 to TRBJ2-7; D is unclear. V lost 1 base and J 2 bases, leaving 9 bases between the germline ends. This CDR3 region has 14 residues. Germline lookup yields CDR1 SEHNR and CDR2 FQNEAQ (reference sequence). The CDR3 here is CASSLVGRAYEQYF. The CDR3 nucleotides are TGTGCCAGCAGCTTAGTGGGCAGAGCCTACGAGCAGTACTTC. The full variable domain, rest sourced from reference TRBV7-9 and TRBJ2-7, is DTGVSQNPRHKITKRGQNVTFRCDPISEHNRLYWYRQTLGQGPEFLTYFQNEAQLEKSRLLSDRFSAERPKGSFSTLEIQRTEQGDSAMYLCASSLVGRAYEQYFGPGTRLTVT.

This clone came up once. CDR3 bases: TGTGCCAGCAGCTCCGAAAGGACAGCCTTCTCCTACGAGCAGTACTTC. Protein sequence: CASSSERTAFSYEQYF. The chain combines TRBV7-8 with TRBJ2-7, with D perhaps matching TRBD1 (6 bases). There are 16 residues in the CDR3. With 4 bases removed from V and 0 bases from J, the gap between germline ends came to 16 bases. Per germline, CDR1 SGHVS and CDR2 FQNEAQ.

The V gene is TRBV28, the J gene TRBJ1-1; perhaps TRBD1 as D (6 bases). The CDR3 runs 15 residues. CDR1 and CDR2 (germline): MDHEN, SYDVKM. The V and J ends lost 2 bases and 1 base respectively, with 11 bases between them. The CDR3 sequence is CASSLQGTGNTEAFF. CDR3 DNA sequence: TGTGCCAGCAGTTTACAGGGGACGGGGAACACTGAAGCTTTCTTT.

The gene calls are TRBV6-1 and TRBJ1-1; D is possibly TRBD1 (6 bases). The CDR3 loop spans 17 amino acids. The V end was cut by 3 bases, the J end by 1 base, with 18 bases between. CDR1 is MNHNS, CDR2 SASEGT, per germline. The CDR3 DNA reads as TGTGCCAGCAGTGAGTATGTACAGGGCAGGGCGAACACTGAAGCTTTCTTT. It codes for CASSEYVQGRANTEAFF.

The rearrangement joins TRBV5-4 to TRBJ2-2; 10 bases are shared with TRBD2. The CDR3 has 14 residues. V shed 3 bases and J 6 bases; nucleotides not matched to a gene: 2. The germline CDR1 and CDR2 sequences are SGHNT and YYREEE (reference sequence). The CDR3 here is CASSYGLAAGELFF. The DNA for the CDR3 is TGTGCCAGCAGCTATGGACTAGCGGCCGGGGAGCTGTTTTTT. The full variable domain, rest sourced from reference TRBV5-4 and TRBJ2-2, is ETGVTQSPTHLIKTRGQQVTLRCSSQSGHNTVSWYQQALGQGPQFIFQYYREEENGRGNFPPRFSGLQFPNYSSELNVNALELDDSALYLCASSYGLAAGELFFGEGSRLTVL.

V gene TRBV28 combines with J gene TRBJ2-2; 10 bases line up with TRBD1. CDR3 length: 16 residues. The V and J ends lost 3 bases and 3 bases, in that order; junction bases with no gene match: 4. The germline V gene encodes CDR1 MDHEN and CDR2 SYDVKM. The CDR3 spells CASSFSTGGYTGELFF. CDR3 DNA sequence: TGTGCCAGCAGTTTCTCGACAGGGGGCTACACCGGGGAGCTGTTTTTT.

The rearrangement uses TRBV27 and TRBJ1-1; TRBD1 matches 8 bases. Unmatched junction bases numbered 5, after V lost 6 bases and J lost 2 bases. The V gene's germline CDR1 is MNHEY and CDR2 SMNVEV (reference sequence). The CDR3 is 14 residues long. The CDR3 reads CASRRTGPNTEAFF. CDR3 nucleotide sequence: TGTGCCAGCAGGAGGACAGGGCCTAACACTGAAGCTTTCTTT.

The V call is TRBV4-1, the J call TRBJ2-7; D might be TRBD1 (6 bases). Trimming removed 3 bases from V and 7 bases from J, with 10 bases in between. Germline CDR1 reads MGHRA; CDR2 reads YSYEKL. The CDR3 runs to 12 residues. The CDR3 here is CASSQWQGEQYF. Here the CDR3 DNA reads TGCGCCAGCAGCCAGTGGCAGGGGGAGCAGTACTTC.

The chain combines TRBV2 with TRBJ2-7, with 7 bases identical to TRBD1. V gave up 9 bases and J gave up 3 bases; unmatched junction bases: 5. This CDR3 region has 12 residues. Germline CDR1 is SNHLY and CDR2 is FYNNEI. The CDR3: CARRGQDYEQYF. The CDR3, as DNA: TGTGCCAGACGCGGACAGGACTACGAGCAGTACTTC.

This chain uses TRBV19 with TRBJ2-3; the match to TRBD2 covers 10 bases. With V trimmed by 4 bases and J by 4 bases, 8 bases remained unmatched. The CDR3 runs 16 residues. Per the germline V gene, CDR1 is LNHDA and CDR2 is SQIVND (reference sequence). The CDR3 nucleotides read TGTGCCAGTAGTAGGCTAGCGGGAGTACGCGCAGATACGCAGTATTTT. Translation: CASSRLAGVRADTQYF.

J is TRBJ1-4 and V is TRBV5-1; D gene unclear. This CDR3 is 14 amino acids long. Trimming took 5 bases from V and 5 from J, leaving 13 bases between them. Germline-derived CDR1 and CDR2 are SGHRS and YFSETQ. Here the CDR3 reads CASRNTGGNEKLFF. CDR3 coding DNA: TGCGCCAGCAGAAATACGGGAGGAAATGAAAAACTGTTTTTT.

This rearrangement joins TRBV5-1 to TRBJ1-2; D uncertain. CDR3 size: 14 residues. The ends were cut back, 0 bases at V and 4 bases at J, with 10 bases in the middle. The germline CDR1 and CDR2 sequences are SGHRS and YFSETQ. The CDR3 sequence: CASSLDAGAYGYTF. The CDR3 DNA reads TGCGCCAGCAGCTTGGACGCGGGCGCCTATGGCTACACCTTC.

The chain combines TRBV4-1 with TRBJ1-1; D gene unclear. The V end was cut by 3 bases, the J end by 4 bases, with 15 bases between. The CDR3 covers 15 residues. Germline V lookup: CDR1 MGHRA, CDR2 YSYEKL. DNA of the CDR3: TGCGCCAGCAGCCACCTAAGGACTTTGAGCACTGAAGCTTTCTTT. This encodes CASSHLRTLSTEAFF.